This T cell receptor (beta chain) was sequenced during a study of blood T cell repertoires in COVID-19. Only in-frame clones appear in the TCRdb table, and some are missing; sequencing was by immunoSEQ multiplex PCR. This sample yields 200,000 or so clones, of which 84% are seen a single time; around 14% belongs to the top ten. With 6 bases removed from V and 5 bases from J, the gap between germline ends came to 5 bases. CDR3 length: 11 amino acids. Germline V gene lookup returns CDR1 LGHNT and CDR2 FRNRAP. Sequencing was done on a sample of peripheral blood. The chain is built from TRBV12-5 and TRBJ1-5; D gene ambiguous. The receptor's source is a man under 40 with active or convalescent COVID-19. CDR3 sequence (DNA): TGTGCTAGTGGCCTCCATCAGCCCCAGCATTTT. The encoded protein is CASGLHQPQHF.